The 19 T cell receptor beta chains listed next were all sequenced from one sample in a study of CD8+ T cells in alopecia areata. The authors extracted RNA and reverse transcribed it into cDNA as the sequencing template. Assay used: immunoSEQ multiplex PCR; TCRdb lists only in-frame clones, some missing. Of 210,000 or so clones detected, 66% appear once; the ten largest clones hold around 1.2%. The treatment here: oral pan-JAK inhibitor, 5-10 mg twice daily. The material sequenced was CD4+ T cells sorted from blood, taken at week 44, from a patient treated with tofacitinib. The receptors were sampled from a human donor with alopecia areata.

This clone was found once. The rearrangement joins TRBV7-6 to TRBJ2-5; D tentatively reads TRBD1 or TRBD2 (6 bases each). Germline CDR1 is SGHVS and CDR2 is FNYEAQ. This CDR3 is 15 amino acids long. Trimming took off 6 bases at V and 5 bases at J, with 19 bases between the two ends. CDR3 in amino acids: CASRPLGGPGETQYF. CDR3 nucleotides: TGTGCCAGCAGACCACTCGGGGGCCCGGGCGAGACCCAGTACTTC.

The DNA for the CDR3 is TGTGCCAGCAGACTCACAGGAGGGGAAGCTTTCTTT. As protein: CASRLTGGEAFF. The chain joins TRBV27 to TRBJ1-1; D may be TRBD1 (5 bases). V was trimmed by 6 bases and J by 8 bases, leaving 13 bases between them. The CDR3 has 12 amino acids. Germline values: CDR1 MNHEY, CDR2 SMNVEV (reference sequence).

The V gene is TRBV7-9, the J gene TRBJ1-2, with 9 bases that match TRBD1. The germline gives CDR1 SEHNR, CDR2 FQNEAQ (reference sequence). V shed 5 bases, J shed 4 bases, and the junction held 8 bases outside the gene matches. The CDR3 spans 15 residues. In nucleotides, the CDR3 is TGTGCCAGCAGCCACTCACAGGGGGCCCTCTATGGCTACACCTTC. Translated, it gives CASSHSQGALYGYTF.

J is TRBJ1-4 and V is TRBV7-2; D ambiguous. CDR1 and CDR2 from the germline V gene are SGHTA and FQGNSA. V shed 3 bases and J shed 4 bases, with 3 bases lying between them. CDR3 size: 12 residues. CDR3 nucleotides: TGTGCCAGCAGCTTCTTTAATGAAAAACTGTTTTTT. Its protein is CASSFFNEKLFF.

This clone appeared a single time. The chain couples TRBV7-2 to TRBJ2-5; 10 bases align to TRBD1. This CDR3 is built from 15 residues. Germline CDR1 is SGHTA and CDR2 is FQGNSA. V dropped 3 bases and J dropped 2; count of bases not matched to a gene: 3. The CDR3 bases are TGTGCCAGCAGCTTGGGACAGGGGCGGCAAGAGACCCAGTACTTC. It specifies CASSLGQGRQETQYF.

V usage is TRBV5-1 and J usage is TRBJ2-2; the match to TRBD2 covers 12 bases. In germline, CDR1 is SGHRS, CDR2 YFSETQ. The V segment lost 4 bases and the J segment 0 bases; nucleotides outside the gene matches: 13. The CDR3 runs 20 residues. CDR3 sequence reads: CASSPRSRTSGAANTGELFF. The DNA of the CDR3 is TGCGCCAGCAGCCCCCGGTCGAGGACTAGCGGGGCAGCGAACACCGGGGAGCTGTTTTTT.

The chain joins TRBV30 to TRBJ2-3, with a possible D match to TRBD2 (5 bases). This CDR3 region has 12 residues. V was clipped by 6 bases and J by 3 bases, with 10 bases between them. Per germline, CDR1 GTSNPN and CDR2 SVGIG (reference sequence). The CDR3: CACTEATDTQYF. CDR3 in DNA: TGTGCCTGTACGGAGGCGACAGATACGCAGTATTTT.

The chain carries TRBV29-1 and TRBJ1-1; D remains unclear. Trimming took off 4 bases at V and 3 bases at J, with 15 bases between the two ends. The CDR3 totals 14 residues. Germline lookup yields CDR1 SQVTM and CDR2 ANQGSEA. The CDR3 loop reads CSVGASDLYTEAFF. CDR3 nucleotides: TGCAGCGTTGGGGCAAGTGACCTATACACTGAAGCTTTCTTT.

The genes are TRBV2 and TRBJ2-7; D possibly corresponds to TRBD1 (6 bases). The CDR3 extends over 13 amino acids. The germline V gene encodes CDR1 SNHLY and CDR2 FYNNEI. V lost 4 bases and J lost 3, with 10 bases in between. CDR3 region: CASSGWGHYEQYF. In nucleotides, the CDR3 is TGTGCCAGCAGTGGATGGGGGCACTACGAGCAGTACTTC.

The V call is TRBV10-3, the J call TRBJ1-5; D call uncertain. The V end was cut by 6 bases, the J end by 4 bases, with 10 bases between. Germline V CDR1 and CDR2: ENHRY, SYGVKD. The CDR3 runs 13 residues. The CDR3 DNA sequence: TGTGCCATCAGAGTAGACGGGAATCAGCCCCAGCATTTT. This translates into CAIRVDGNQPQHF.

This clone showed up just a few times. The chain carries TRBV12-5 and TRBJ2-2; D perhaps matches TRBD2 (7 bases). The CDR3 runs 17 residues. V lost 0 bases and J 1 base, leaving 12 bases between the germline ends. CDR1 is LGHNT, CDR2 FRNRAP, per germline. The CDR3 is CASGLVSGGRNTGELFF. DNA for the CDR3: TGTGCTAGTGGTTTGGTCTCGGGGGGCCGGAACACCGGGGAGCTGTTTTTT.

This clone was seen only a few times. The rearrangement links TRBV5-1 to TRBJ1-1, with a weak D call TRBD1 (6 bases). Trimming took 4 bases from V and 2 from J, leaving 15 bases between them. Germline assignment: CDR1 SGHRS and CDR2 YFSETQ. There are 15 residues in the CDR3. The CDR3 nucleotides are TGCGCCAGCAGCCCAGGCCGGACAGCCAACACTGAAGCTTTCTTT. Amino acid sequence: CASSPGRTANTEAFF.

V usage is TRBV27 and J usage is TRBJ2-2, with D hard to call. The V end lost 3 bases, the J end lost 4 bases, and 18 bases lay between the germline ends. The CDR3 spans 17 residues. The germline CDR1 and CDR2 sequences are MNHEY and SMNVEV (reference sequence). The CDR3 sequence is CASSFPDLKRITGELFF. The CDR3 bases are TGTGCCAGCAGTTTCCCGGATCTGAAACGAATCACCGGGGAGCTGTTTTTT.

This sequence joins TRBV7-6 and TRBJ2-3; the match to TRBD2 covers 8 bases. The CDR3 is 16 amino acids. J lost 3 bases, V lost 4 bases, and 9 bases had no gene match. From germline, CDR1 is SGHVS and CDR2 FNYEAQ. CDR3 residues: CASSSRGGRMTDTQYF. CDR3 sequence (DNA): TGTGCCAGCAGCTCACGGGGGGGCCGGATGACAGATACGCAGTATTTT.

The chain recombines TRBV4-3 with TRBJ2-2; 8 bases agree with TRBD2. This CDR3 has 18 residues. Germline V lookup: CDR1 LGHNA, CDR2 YSLEER. With V trimmed by 0 bases and J by 5 bases, 11 bases remained unmatched. In DNA, the CDR3 is TGCGCCAGCAGCCAAGATATGGCCCCGGGGGGGCGGACCGGGGAGCTGTTTTTT. As protein: CASSQDMAPGGRTGELFF.

This clone was recorded a few times. This CDR3 is CAWETGLSGYEQYF. The CDR3 DNA follows: TGTGCCTGGGAAACAGGGTTATCTGGTTACGAGCAGTACTTC. The chain uses TRBV30 and TRBJ2-7; weak D call: TRBD1 (6 bases). From germline, CDR1 is GTSNPN and CDR2 SVGIG (reference sequence). V lost 5 bases and J lost 4, with 18 bases in between. The CDR3 extends over 14 amino acids.

As to this clone: Different DNA sequences within this sample yield the same CDR3. V usage is TRBV29-1 and J usage is TRBJ2-1; 8 positions agree with TRBD2. Trimming removed 2 bases from V and 2 bases from J; junction bases left unmatched: 2. CDR3 length equals 14 residues. Germline CDR1 is SQVTM and CDR2 is ANQGSEA. The CDR3 protein is CSVELAGPYNEQFF. The CDR3 DNA sequence: TGCAGCGTTGAACTAGCGGGCCCCTACAATGAGCAGTTCTTC.

This clone was seen a single time. This rearrangement joins TRBV29-1 to TRBJ2-5; maybe TRBD1 (6 bases). V was clipped by 5 bases and J by 4 bases, with 20 bases between them. Germline lookup yields CDR1 SQVTM and CDR2 ANQGSEA. The CDR3 loop spans 15 amino acids. CDR3 in amino acids: CSVRPSQGLGETQYF. In nucleotides, the CDR3 is TGCAGCGTTCGTCCCTCCCAGGGGCTAGGAGAGACCCAGTACTTC.

CDR3 sequence: CASSFGTEAFF. The CDR3 DNA follows: TGTGCCAGCAGCTTTGGTACTGAAGCTTTCTTT. The chain carries TRBV11-2 and TRBJ1-1; D uncertain. Trimming removed 3 bases from V and 5 bases from J, with 4 bases in between. Germline V gene lookup returns CDR1 SGHAT and CDR2 FQNNGV. The CDR3 runs 11 residues.